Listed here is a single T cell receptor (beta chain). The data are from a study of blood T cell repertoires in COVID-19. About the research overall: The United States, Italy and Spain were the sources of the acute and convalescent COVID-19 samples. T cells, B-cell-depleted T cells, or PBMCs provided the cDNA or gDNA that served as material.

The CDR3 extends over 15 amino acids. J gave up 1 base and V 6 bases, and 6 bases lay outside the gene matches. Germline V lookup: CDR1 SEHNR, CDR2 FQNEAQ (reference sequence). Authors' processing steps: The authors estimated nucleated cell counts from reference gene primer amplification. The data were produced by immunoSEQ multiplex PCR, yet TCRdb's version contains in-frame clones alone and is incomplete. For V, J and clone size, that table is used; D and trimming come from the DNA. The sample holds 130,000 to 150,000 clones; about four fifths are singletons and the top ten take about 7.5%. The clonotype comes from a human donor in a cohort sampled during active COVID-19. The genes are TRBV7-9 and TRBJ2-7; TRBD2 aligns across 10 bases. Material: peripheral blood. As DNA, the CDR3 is TGTGCCAGCAGTCGAGGGACTAGCGAGTCCTACGAGCAGTACTTC. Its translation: CASSRGTSESYEQYF.